This TCR beta chain originates from a study of T cell changes during pregnancy in multiple sclerosis. Only in-frame clones appear in the TCRdb table, and some are missing; sequencing was by immunoSEQ multiplex PCR. This repertoire shows fewer than 30,000 clones, about 90% found once; its top ten account for 8.3%. The CDR3 loop spans 15 amino acids. J gave up 8 bases and V 6 bases, and 10 bases lay outside the gene matches. Germline CDR1 reads LNHNV; CDR2 reads YYDKDF (reference sequence). The chain uses TRBV15 and TRBJ1-4; 9 positions agree with TRBD1. Sequencing was performed on CD8+ T cells from peripheral blood mononuclear cells, taken in the second trimester of pregnancy. The TCR was taken from a female donor with multiple sclerosis, enrolled in a pregnancy study. The CDR3 DNA follows: TGTGCCACCAGTTACACGACAGGGGGTGGGGAAAAACTGTTTTTT. Protein sequence: CATSYTTGGGEKLFF.